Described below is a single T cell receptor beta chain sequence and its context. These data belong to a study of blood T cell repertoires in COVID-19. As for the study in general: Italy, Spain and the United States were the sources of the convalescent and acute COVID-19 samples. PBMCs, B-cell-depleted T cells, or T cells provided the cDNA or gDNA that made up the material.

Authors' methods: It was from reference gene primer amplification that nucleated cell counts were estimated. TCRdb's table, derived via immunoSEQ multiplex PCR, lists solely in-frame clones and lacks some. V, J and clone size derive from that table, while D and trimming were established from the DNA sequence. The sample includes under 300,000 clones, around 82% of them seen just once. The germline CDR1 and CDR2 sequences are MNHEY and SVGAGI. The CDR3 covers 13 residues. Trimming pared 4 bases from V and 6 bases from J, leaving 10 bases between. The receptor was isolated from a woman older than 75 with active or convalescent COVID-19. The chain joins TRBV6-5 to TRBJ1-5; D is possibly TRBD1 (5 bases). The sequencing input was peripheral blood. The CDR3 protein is CASSFREFQPQHF. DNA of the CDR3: TGTGCCAGCAGTTTCAGGGAATTTCAGCCCCAGCATTTT.